This T cell receptor (beta chain) was profiled in a study of siplizumab effects on memory and regulatory T cells (dated by TCRdb to the late 2010s). For context, the study as a whole: The study looked at the effect of siplizumab, an anti-CD2 antibody, on alloreactive T-cell subsets in allogeneic mixed lymphocyte reactions made from human PBMCs.

This clone was counted a few times. No cognate antigen has been identified for it. The sample holds no much larger clone one base away, and base qualities are not on file. Library construction relied on the immunoSEQ multiplex PCR assay. Each sample had some 9.7 x 10^4 TCR templates assayed by the deep sequencing platform. Genomic DNA extracted from sorted T cells was used for TCRbeta CDR3 sequencing. Processing in the source paper ran as follows. Clonal analysis of TCRbeta CDR3 data was done in the R programming language. Comparing unstimulated samples against CFSE-low samples taken after the reaction was how alloreactive CD4+ and CD8+ clones were defined. Regulatory or non-regulatory origin was assigned to alloreactive CD4+ clones by matching of sequences to sorted unstimulated Treg and non-Treg repertoires. The immuneACCESS repertoire file appears here via TCRdb, limited to in-frame rearrangements. These files lack a portion of the clones; in checked studies, under half of the deficit traces to unresolved V genes, and the cause of the others is not known. The DNA gave D and trimming, while V, J and clone size come from that table. This sample comprises 90,000 to 110,000 clones, about 90% of them detected only once. The ten largest clones add up to 0.75% of the sample.

Sorted unstimulated T cells and proliferating T cells recovered from mixed lymphocyte reactions underwent TCRbeta CDR3 sequencing. Fresh whole blood from around 11 HLA-typed healthy donors was used to isolate PBMCs. To map where alloreactive clones came from, unstimulated CD4+ regulatory T cells were FACS-sorted. What the research found in general, with its limitations: The cumulative frequency of alloreactive sequences traceable to unstimulated CD4+ memory T cells was significantly reduced by siplizumab. Whether proliferating Tregs from siplizumab cultures were suppressive was not functionally confirmed. A naive or memory phenotype could not be assigned to roughly 80-95% of proliferating CD4+ or CD8+ clones. In reactions with siplizumab, an average of about 75% of mappable alloreactive CD4+ clones were Treg-derived, compared with roughly 27% in control reactions. Compared with memory T cells, unstimulated naive T cells appeared more diverse, and naive cells seemed to make a substantial contribution to the alloresponse. Because sequences below about 10^-5 frequency were poorly captured, only a minor fraction of alloreactive clones could be mapped to unstimulated subsets.

The TCR originated in a human donor in good health. Sequenced sample: Tregs sorted from blood.

The CDR3 region: CASSQVTGETEAFF. The DNA is TGTGCCAGCAGCCAAGTGACAGGGGAGACTGAAGCTTTCTTT. The rearranged segments are TRBV4-2 and TRBJ1-1; 8 bases in the middle match TRBD1. From a lookup of the germline V gene, CDR1 and CDR2 are LGHNA and YNFKEQ. Measured from the cysteine to the phenylalanine, the CDR3 is 14 residues long. Only CDR3 DNA remains: 42 bases, in frame from the first base. From V the trimming removes 1 base and from J it removes 5 bases, while the gene matches leave 3 bases of the junction unaccounted for.